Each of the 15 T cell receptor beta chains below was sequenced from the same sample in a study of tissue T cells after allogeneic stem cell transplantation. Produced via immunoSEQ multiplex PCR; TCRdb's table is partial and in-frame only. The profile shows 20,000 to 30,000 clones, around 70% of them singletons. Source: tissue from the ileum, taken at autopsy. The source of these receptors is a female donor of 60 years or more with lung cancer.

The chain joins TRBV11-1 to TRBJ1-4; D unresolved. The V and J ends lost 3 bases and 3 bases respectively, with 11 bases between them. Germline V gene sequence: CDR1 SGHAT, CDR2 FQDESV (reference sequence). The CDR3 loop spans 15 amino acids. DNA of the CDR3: TGTGCCAGCAGCTTCGGGAGTACCTCTAATGAAAAACTGTTTTTT. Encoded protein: CASSFGSTSNEKLFF.

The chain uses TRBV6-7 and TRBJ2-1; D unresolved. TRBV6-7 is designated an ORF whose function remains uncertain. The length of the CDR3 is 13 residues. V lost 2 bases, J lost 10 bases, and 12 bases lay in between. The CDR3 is CASSYLNCREQFF. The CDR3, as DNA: TGTGCCAGCAGTTACCTGAATTGCCGCGAGCAGTTCTTC.

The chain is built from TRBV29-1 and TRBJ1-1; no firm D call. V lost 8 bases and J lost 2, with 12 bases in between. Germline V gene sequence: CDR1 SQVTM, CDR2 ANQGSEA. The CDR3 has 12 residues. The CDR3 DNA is TGCAGCTCCAACGTCTTAAACACTGAAGCTTTCTTT. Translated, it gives CSSNVLNTEAFF.

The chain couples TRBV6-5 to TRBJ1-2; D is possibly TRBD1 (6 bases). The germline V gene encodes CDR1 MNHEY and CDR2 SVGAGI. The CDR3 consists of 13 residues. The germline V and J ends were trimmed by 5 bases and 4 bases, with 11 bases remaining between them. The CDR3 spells CASSLDSRYGYTF. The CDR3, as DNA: TGTGCCAGCAGTCTGGACAGTCGCTATGGCTACACCTTC.

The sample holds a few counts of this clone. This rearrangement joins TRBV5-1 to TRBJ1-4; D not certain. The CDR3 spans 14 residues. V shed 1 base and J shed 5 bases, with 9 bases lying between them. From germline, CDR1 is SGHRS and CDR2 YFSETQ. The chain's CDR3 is CASSLSTKNEKLFF. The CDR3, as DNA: TGCGCCAGCAGCTTGTCGACGAAAAATGAAAAACTGTTTTTT.

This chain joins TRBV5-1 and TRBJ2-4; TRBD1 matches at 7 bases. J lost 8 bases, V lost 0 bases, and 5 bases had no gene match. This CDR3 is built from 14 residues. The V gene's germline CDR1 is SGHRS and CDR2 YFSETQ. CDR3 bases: TGCGCCAGCAGCTTGGGTACAGGGGTGCACATTCAGTACTTC. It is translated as CASSLGTGVHIQYF.

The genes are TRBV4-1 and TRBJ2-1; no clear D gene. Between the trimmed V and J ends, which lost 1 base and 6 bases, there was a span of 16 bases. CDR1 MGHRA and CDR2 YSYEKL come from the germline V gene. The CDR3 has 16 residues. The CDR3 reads CASSQGNSRLGNEQFF. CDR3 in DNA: TGCGCCAGCAGCCAAGGGAATAGTCGATTAGGCAATGAGCAGTTCTTC.

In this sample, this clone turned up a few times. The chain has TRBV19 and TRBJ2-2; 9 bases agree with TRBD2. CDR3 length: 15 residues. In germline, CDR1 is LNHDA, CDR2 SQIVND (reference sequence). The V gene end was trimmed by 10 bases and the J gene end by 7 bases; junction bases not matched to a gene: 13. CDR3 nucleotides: TGTGCCACTAAGGAGGGTAGCGGGGGTATCGGGGAGCTGTTTTTT. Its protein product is CATKEGSGGIGELFF.

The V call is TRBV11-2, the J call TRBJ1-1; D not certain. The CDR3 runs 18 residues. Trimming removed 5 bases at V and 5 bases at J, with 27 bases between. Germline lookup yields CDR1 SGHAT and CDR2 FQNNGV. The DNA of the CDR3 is TGTGCCAGCAGCCCCTACCCTCATACCCCCCTCATAGGAACTGAAGCTTTCTTT. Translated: CASSPYPHTPLIGTEAFF.

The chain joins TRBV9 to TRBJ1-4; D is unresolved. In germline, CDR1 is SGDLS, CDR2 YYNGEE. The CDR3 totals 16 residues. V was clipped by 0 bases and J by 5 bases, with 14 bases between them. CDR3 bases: TGTGCCAGCAGCGTAGGAGCCACAAGGATGAATGAAAAACTGTTTTTT. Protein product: CASSVGATRMNEKLFF.

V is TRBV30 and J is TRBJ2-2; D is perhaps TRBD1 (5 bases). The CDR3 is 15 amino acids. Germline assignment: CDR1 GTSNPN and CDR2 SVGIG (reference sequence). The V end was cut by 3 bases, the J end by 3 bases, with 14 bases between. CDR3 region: CAWRSLKGYTGELFF. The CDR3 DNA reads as TGTGCCTGGAGAAGCTTGAAGGGGTACACCGGGGAGCTGTTTTTT.

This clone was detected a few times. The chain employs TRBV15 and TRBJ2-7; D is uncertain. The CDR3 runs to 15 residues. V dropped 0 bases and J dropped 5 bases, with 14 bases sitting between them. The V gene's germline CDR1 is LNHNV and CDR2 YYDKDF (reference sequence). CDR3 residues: CATSRDLSVINEQYF. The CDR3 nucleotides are TGTGCCACCAGCAGAGATTTATCAGTGATAAACGAGCAGTACTTC.

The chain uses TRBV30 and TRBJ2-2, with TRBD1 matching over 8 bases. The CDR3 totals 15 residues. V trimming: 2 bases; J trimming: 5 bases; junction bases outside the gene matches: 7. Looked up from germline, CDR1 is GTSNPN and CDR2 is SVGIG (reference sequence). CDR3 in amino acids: CAWSPGGFITGELFF. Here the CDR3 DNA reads TGTGCCTGGAGTCCAGGGGGCTTTATTACCGGGGAGCTGTTTTTT.

CDR3 residues: CASSFYADTQYF. The CDR3 coding sequence is TGTGCCAGCAGTTTTTACGCAGATACGCAGTATTTT. The chain uses TRBV12-3 or TRBV12-4 and TRBJ2-3, with D unclear. V was pared by 3 bases and J by 4 bases, with 5 bases between. The CDR3 has 12 amino acids.

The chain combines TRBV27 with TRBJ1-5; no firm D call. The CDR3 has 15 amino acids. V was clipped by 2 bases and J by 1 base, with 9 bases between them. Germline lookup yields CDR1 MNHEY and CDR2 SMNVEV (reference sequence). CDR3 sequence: CASSLRTASNQPQHF. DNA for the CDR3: TGTGCCAGCAGTTTACGGACCGCCAGCAATCAGCCCCAGCATTTT.